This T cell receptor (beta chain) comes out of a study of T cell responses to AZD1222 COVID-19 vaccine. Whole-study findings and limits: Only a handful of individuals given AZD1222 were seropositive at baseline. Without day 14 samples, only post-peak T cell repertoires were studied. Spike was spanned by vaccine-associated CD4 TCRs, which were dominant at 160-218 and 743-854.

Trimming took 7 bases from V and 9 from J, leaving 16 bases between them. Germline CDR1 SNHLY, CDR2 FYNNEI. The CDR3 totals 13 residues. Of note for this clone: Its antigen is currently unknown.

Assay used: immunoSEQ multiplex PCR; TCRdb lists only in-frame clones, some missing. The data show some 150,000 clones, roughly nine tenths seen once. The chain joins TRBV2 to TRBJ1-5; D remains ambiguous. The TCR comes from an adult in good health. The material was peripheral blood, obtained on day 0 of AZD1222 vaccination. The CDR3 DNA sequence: TGTGCCAGCAAGTTGGCCCCGCGGTGGCCCCAGCATTTT. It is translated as CASKLAPRWPQHF.